This T cell receptor beta chain was captured by sequencing in a study of T cells in Graves' hyperthyroidism and ophthalmopathy. Study results and caveats: Researchers found most expanded thyroid clonotypes above 0.001 in blood as well.

The CDR3 is 14 residues long. Trimming left V 3 bases short and J 3 bases short, with 11 bases between. This clonotype was observed many times. Its antigen is not identified. Each patient was aged 18 to 65 and had newly diagnosed hyperthyroidism of under 2 months' duration. Thyroid ultrasound, orbital computed tomography, clinical symptoms, and serum thyroxine and TRAb underpinned diagnoses. RNA transcripts were the template for amplifying TCR beta CDR3 regions. A set of HTBI primers served as the primers for a first-round RT-PCR of the TCR CDR3. TCRdb recomputed calls from the multiplex PCR reads with MiXCR, one row per CDR3 protein. The repertoire consists of 130,000 to 150,000 distinct CDR3 sequences, with around 20% occurring once and the leading ten covering around two thirds.

The source is a woman in her forties or fifties with Graves' hyperthyroidism that later progressed to Graves' ophthalmopathy. The source material was blood. This chain connects TRBV12-3 or TRBV12-4 to TRBJ1-1; D possibly corresponds to TRBD1 (5 bases). In nucleotides, the CDR3 is TGTGCCAGCAGTTTTCCGGGACTGCACACTGAAGCTTTCTTT. Its translation: CASSFPGLHTEAFF.